One and the same sample provided the 29 T cell receptor beta chains below, sequenced in a study of cytomegalovirus exposure and HLA in healthy donors. Primers for the PCR totalled 60 Vbeta and 13 Jbeta. The method was immunoSEQ multiplex PCR; TCRdb's version includes in-frame clones alone and lacks a portion of them. Seen here are roughly 100,000 clones, over 70% observed once, and the top ten hold less than 3.5%. Material for sequencing was PBMCs. The receptors here all came from a female donor in good health and CMV-seronegative.

The rearrangement uses TRBV9 and TRBJ2-1, with TRBD2 identical over 8 bases. The V gene's germline CDR1 is SGDLS and CDR2 YYNGEE. This CDR3 has 17 residues. V gave up 2 bases and J gave up 10 bases; unmatched junction bases: 17. CDR3 in DNA: TGTGCCAGCAGCGTTCCGCGGGGACTAGGGGGGGAGGGAGAGCAGTTCTTC. The encoded protein is CASSVPRGLGGEGEQFF.

This clone was observed once. The rearrangement links TRBV2 to TRBJ2-7; 11 nucleotides line up with TRBD1. Germline loops: CDR1 SNHLY, CDR2 FYNNEI. CDR3 length equals 14 residues. The ends lost 7 bases at V and 2 bases at J; junction bases unmatched: 4. As DNA, the CDR3 is TGTGCCAGCACCTTGGACAGGGGGCCCTACGAGCAGTACTTC. Translated, it gives CASTLDRGPYEQYF.

The V call is TRBV15, the J call TRBJ1-2; a possible D gene is TRBD1 (5 bases). V lost 3 bases, J lost 4 bases, and 9 bases lay in between. CDR3 size: 13 residues. Germline V CDR1 and CDR2: LNHNV, YYDKDF (reference sequence). In DNA form, the CDR3 reads TGTGCCACCAGCAGGGGACTTCTCTATGGCTACACCTTC. It yields the protein CATSRGLLYGYTF.

The gene calls are TRBV28 and TRBJ1-1, with D perhaps TRBD1 (5 bases). V was cut by 5 bases and J by 3 bases, with 13 bases left in between. CDR3 size: 14 residues. From germline, CDR1 is MDHEN and CDR2 SYDVKM. The DNA of the CDR3 is TGTGCCAGCAGTCCAGGGCTAAGACACACTGAAGCTTTCTTT. Its protein product is CASSPGLRHTEAFF. Looking up the rest from reference TRBV28 and TRBJ1-1 gives the full variable domain: DVKVTQSSRYLVKRTGEKVFLECVQDMDHENMFWYRQDPGLGLRLIYFSYDVKMKEKGDIPEGYSVSREKKERFSLILESASTNQTSMYLCASSPGLRHTEAFFGQGTRLTVV.

CDR3 region: CASSRRRRGSTTYEQYF. The DNA of the CDR3 is TGTGCCAGCAGCCGCAGAAGGCGGGGGTCAACAACCTACGAGCAGTACTTC. The chain carries TRBV11-2 and TRBJ2-7, with 7 bases fitting TRBD2. In germline, CDR1 is SGHAT, CDR2 FQNNGV. The trim removed 5 bases at V and 2 bases at J, leaving 15 bases unmatched. The CDR3 extends over 17 amino acids.

The gene calls are TRBV7-2 and TRBJ2-3; D is unclear. Germline V gene sequence: CDR1 SGHTA, CDR2 FQGNSA. CDR3 length: 17 residues. Trimming cost V 3 bases and J 4 bases, with 20 bases left between them. The DNA of the CDR3 is TGTGCCAGCAGCTTCTCGCGGATAGGAGCATTGGCAGATACGCAGTATTTT. Its protein product is CASSFSRIGALADTQYF.

This chain joins TRBV15 and TRBJ2-5, with TRBD2 matching 12 bases. Near its end, the DNA agrees better with TRBJ2-7, so the J call may be wrong. CDR1 is LNHNV, CDR2 YYDKDF, per germline (reference sequence). The CDR3 extends over 15 amino acids. The CDR3 coding sequence is TGTGCCACCAGCAGCGCTGGGACTAGCGGGTACGAGCAGTACTTC. It specifies CATSSAGTSGYEQYF.

This chain joins TRBV30 and TRBJ2-7; possibly TRBD1 for D (5 bases). This CDR3 contains 13 residues. CDR1 and CDR2 (germline): GTSNPN, SVGIG (reference sequence). The ends were cut back, 7 bases at V and 3 bases at J, with 16 bases in the middle. CDR3 DNA: TGTGCCTACTCCGCGCTGACAGTCTACGAGCAGTACTTC. This sequence encodes CAYSALTVYEQYF.

The chain is built from TRBV27 and TRBJ2-7; maybe TRBD2 (6 bases). The germline gives CDR1 MNHEY, CDR2 SMNVEV (reference sequence). The CDR3 sequence is 17 residues long. Trimming cost V 8 bases and J 1 base, with 24 bases left between them. CDR3 protein: CASGPRRGRPKSYEQYF. CDR3 bases: TGTGCCAGCGGACCTCGGAGGGGCCGCCCTAAGTCCTACGAGCAGTACTTC.

This clone appeared a few times. J is TRBJ2-5 and V is TRBV11-3; no clear D gene. This CDR3 region has 12 residues. The V and J ends lost 3 bases and 0 bases respectively, with 2 bases between them. The germline V gene encodes CDR1 SGHNT and CDR2 YENEEA. CDR3 in amino acids: CASSFNQETQYF. The CDR3 DNA reads TGTGCCAGCAGCTTTAACCAAGAGACCCAGTACTTC.

The gene calls are TRBV5-8 and TRBJ1-4; 7 bases agree with TRBD1. The CDR3 is 13 residues long. CDR1 is SGHTS, CDR2 YDEGEE, per germline. Losses at the gene ends were 4 bases for V and 11 bases for J; bases not matched to a gene: 8. The CDR3 DNA follows: TGTGCCAGCAGCCAACAGGGGACTGGGAAACTGTTTTTT. This sequence encodes CASSQQGTGKLFF.

This chain joins TRBV1 and TRBJ2-5; the tabulated D call, TRBD2, remains unverified against the DNA. TRBV1 is flagged as a pseudogene. CDR3 size: 18 residues. The CDR3 bases are TGCACCAGCAGCCAAGTCCTTGAATGGGCTAGCGGGAGGGGGACCCAGTACTTC. As protein: CTSSQVLEWASGRGTQYF.

This chain links TRBV9 with TRBJ2-5; TRBD1 matches 7 bases. Losses at the gene ends were 4 bases for V and 2 bases for J; bases not matched to a gene: 5. The CDR3 is 14 amino acids. Germline V gene lookup returns CDR1 SGDLS and CDR2 YYNGEE. The CDR3 loop reads CASSNGTAQETQYF. The CDR3 nucleotides read TGTGCCAGCAGCAACGGGACAGCTCAAGAGACCCAGTACTTC.

The genes are TRBV6-6 and TRBJ2-7; 10 bases are shared with TRBD2. The CDR3 has 15 amino acids. Trimming cost V 6 bases and J 5 bases; bases outside gene matches: 10. The V gene's germline CDR1 is MNHNY and CDR2 SVGAGI (reference sequence). The CDR3 loop is CASRPTSGDGNEQYF. The DNA for the CDR3 is TGTGCCAGCAGGCCTACTAGCGGGGACGGCAACGAGCAGTACTTC.

This chain connects TRBV13 to TRBJ2-3, with a weak D call TRBD1 (5 bases). CDR3 length: 17 residues. Germline loops: CDR1 PRHDT, CDR2 FYEKMQ (reference sequence). Trimming pared 6 bases from V and 0 bases from J, leaving 19 bases between. CDR3 bases: TGTGCCAGCAGTTCGCTCCGTTTTGGGGCTAGCACAGATACGCAGTATTTT. The encoded protein is CASSSLRFGASTDTQYF. The full variable domain, its missing parts supplied by reference TRBV13 and TRBJ2-3, is AAGVIQSPRHLIKEKRETATLKCYPIPRHDTVYWYQQGPGQDPQFLISFYEKMQSDKGSIPDRFSAQQFSDYHSELNMSSLELGDSALYFCASSSLRFGASTDTQYFGPGTRLTVL.

V and J are TRBV19 and TRBJ1-1; the match to TRBD1 covers 8 bases. This CDR3 comprises 14 residues. V lost 8 bases and J lost 2; bases outside the gene matches: 7. CDR1 LNHDA and CDR2 SQIVND come from the germline V gene (reference sequence). The CDR3 DNA reads as TGTGCCAGTTCGGAGGGGACAGGAAACACTGAAGCTTTCTTT. Its translation is CASSEGTGNTEAFF.

This chain links TRBV19 with TRBJ1-5, with D tentatively TRBD1 (6 bases). This CDR3 spans 15 amino acids. Germline assignment: CDR1 LNHDA and CDR2 SQIVND (reference sequence). Trimming removed 10 bases from V and 1 base from J, with 17 bases in between. The CDR3 nucleotides read TGTGCCACTAAGCCCGACAGGTCAAGCAATCAGCCCCAGCATTTT. Protein sequence: CATKPDRSSNQPQHF. Together with reference TRBV19 and TRBJ1-5, the CDR3 gives the full variable domain: DGGITQSPKYLFRKEGQNVTLSCEQNLNHDAMYWYRQDPGQGLRLIYYSQIVNDFQKGDIAEGYSVSREKKESFPLTVTSAQKNPTAFYLCATKPDRSSNQPQHFGDGTRLSIL.

The chain combines TRBV5-1 with TRBJ2-1; TRBD1 agrees at 7 bases. Per germline, CDR1 SGHRS and CDR2 YFSETQ. After removal of 4 bases from V and 6 bases from J, the junction contained 10 bases not matched to a gene. This CDR3 has 15 amino acids. DNA for the CDR3: TGCGCCAGCAGCGCAGGGACAGTGATTATCAATGAGCAGTTCTTC. It translates to CASSAGTVIINEQFF. Variable domain in full (rest from reference TRBV5-1 and TRBJ2-1): KAGVTQTPRYLIKTRGQQVTLSCSPISGHRSVSWYQQTPGQGLQFLFEYFSETQRNKGNFPGRFSGRQFSNSRSEMNVSTLELGDSALYLCASSAGTVIINEQFFGPGTRLTVL.

The genes are TRBV5-6 and TRBJ1-1, with D unclear. The germline V gene encodes CDR1 SGHDT and CDR2 YYEEEE. The CDR3 runs 15 residues. V lost 0 bases to trimming and J lost 1 base, with 10 bases between them. CDR3 amino acids: CASSLAGNRNTEAFF. The CDR3 nucleotides are TGTGCCAGCAGCTTGGCAGGTAACAGGAACACTGAAGCTTTCTTT.

The chain carries TRBV2 and TRBJ1-4; a weak D match, TRBD1 (6 bases). The CDR3 length is 16 residues. Trimming pared 1 base from V and 7 bases from J, leaving 16 bases between. Germline lookup yields CDR1 SNHLY and CDR2 FYNNEI. The CDR3 DNA sequence: TGTGCCAGCAGTGAAGGGGGGCTACAGAGGGGTGAAAAACTGTTTTTT. Its translation is CASSEGGLQRGEKLFF.

A single count supports this clone. This rearrangement joins TRBV10-2 to TRBJ2-7, with 13 nucleotides matching TRBD2. Germline assignment: CDR1 WSHSY and CDR2 SAAADI. Trimming took 7 bases from V and 7 from J; bases not matched to a gene: 7. This CDR3 comprises 14 residues. The CDR3 nucleotides read TGCGCCAGCACCACCACGGGACTAGCGGGGGAGCAGTACTTC. Residues: CASTTTGLAGEQYF.

This clone occurred a few times. The CDR3 DNA sequence: TGCGCCAGCAGCCAACCCGAGTACAGGCGACAGGGTGGCTATGGCTACACCTTC. The encoded protein is CASSQPEYRRQGGYGYTF. V usage is TRBV4-1 and J usage is TRBJ1-2; TRBD1 agrees at 7 bases. With 2 bases clipped from V and 4 bases from J, the junction kept 16 bases outside the gene matches. This CDR3 is 18 amino acids long. Germline CDR1 reads MGHRA; CDR2 reads YSYEKL.

The chain is built from TRBV27 and TRBJ2-1, with unresolved D. The germline V and J ends were trimmed by 7 bases and 0 bases, with 7 bases remaining between them. CDR3 length: 13 amino acids. Germline CDR1 MNHEY, CDR2 SMNVEV (reference sequence). The CDR3 loop reads CASNDNSYNEQFF. The CDR3 DNA sequence: TGTGCCAGCAATGACAACTCCTACAATGAGCAGTTCTTC.

This clone has a handful of counts. The chain has TRBV7-2 and TRBJ1-2, with a possible D match to TRBD1 (6 bases). V was pared by 10 bases and J by 6 bases, with 21 bases between. CDR1 is SGHTA, CDR2 FQGNSA, per germline. CDR3 length equals 14 residues. The CDR3 DNA reads as TGTGCCACGTCACCCTCCGTGGGGGGGCATGGCTACACCTTC. Translated, it gives CATSPSVGGHGYTF.

V and J are TRBV7-6 and TRBJ2-5; TRBD2 matches at 10 bases. Germline-derived CDR1 and CDR2 are SGHVS and FNYEAQ. The CDR3 is 16 residues long. After removal of 5 bases from V and 2 bases from J, the junction contained 8 bases not matched to a gene. CDR3 coding DNA: TGTGCCAGCAGCCACGGGCTAGCGGGAGTACAAGAGACCCAGTACTTC. It specifies CASSHGLAGVQETQYF.

CDR3 protein: CASSFGGNQPQHF. CDR3 DNA: TGTGCCAGCAGCTTCGGTGGTAATCAGCCCCAGCATTTT. The chain is built from TRBV7-9 and TRBJ1-5; the D is unclear. The CDR3 consists of 13 residues. V lost 3 bases and J lost 4, with 7 bases in between. CDR1 is SEHNR, CDR2 FQNEAQ, per germline (reference sequence).

This clone was observed a few times. This chain uses TRBV9 with TRBJ2-1; possible D gene TRBD2, 5 bases. V was clipped by 3 bases and J by 6 bases, with 13 bases between them. CDR1 is SGDLS and CDR2 is YYNGEE in the germline V gene. CDR3 size: 14 residues. The CDR3 sequence is CASSAWEHPNEQFF. The CDR3 nucleotides read TGTGCCAGCAGCGCATGGGAGCACCCCAATGAGCAGTTCTTC.

A few counts support this clone. Here the CDR3 DNA reads TGTGCCAGCTCACCAGAGGGGATAGGGGGCGGTGAGCAGTACTTC. Protein product: CASSPEGIGGGEQYF. This chain uses TRBV18 with TRBJ2-7, with TRBD1 matching 7 bases. V was clipped by 2 bases and J by 7 bases; unmatched bases: 11. The germline gives CDR1 KGHSH, CDR2 LQKENI. CDR3 length: 15 amino acids. The variable domain in full, completed from reference TRBV18 and TRBJ2-7, reads NAGVMQNPRHLVRRRGQEARLRCSPMKGHSHVYWYRQLPEEGLKFMVYLQKENIIDESGMPKERFSAEFPKEGPSILRIQQVVRGDSAAYFCASSPEGIGGGEQYFGPGTRLTVT.

This clone appeared a single time. This chain uses TRBV9 with TRBJ2-7; possibly TRBD2 for D (5 bases). Germline values: CDR1 SGDLS, CDR2 YYNGEE. With 4 bases removed from V and 6 bases from J, the gap between germline ends came to 14 bases. The CDR3 is 13 amino acids. CDR3 nucleotide sequence: TGTGCCAGCAGCACGGGAACCTTAGGCGAGCAGTACTTC. Its protein is CASSTGTLGEQYF.